This entry lists 29 T cell receptor beta chains sequenced from one sample in a study of blood T cell repertoires in COVID-19. The repertoire was sequenced with immunoSEQ multiplex PCR; TCRdb's copy has only in-frame clones and lacks some. Here the sample spans some 30,000 clones, 92% being singletons. The sequenced material came from peripheral blood. These receptors were obtained from a man aged 50-59 years with active COVID-19.

The chain combines TRBV14 with TRBJ1-2, with D possibly TRBD1 on 6 matching bases. This CDR3 has 15 residues. V lost 3 bases and J lost 4, with 15 bases in between. Germline CDR1 SGHDN, CDR2 FVKESK. Here the CDR3 reads CASSQAGTTLYGYTF. In nucleotides, the CDR3 is TGTGCCAGCAGCCAGGCCGGGACAACCCTCTATGGCTACACCTTC.

This clone is labeled as medium-sized. V is TRBV10-1 and J is TRBJ2-2; D is perhaps TRBD2 (6 bases). The V gene's germline CDR1 is WNHNN and CDR2 SYGVQD (reference sequence). V lost 2 bases and J lost 6, with 19 bases in between. This CDR3 is 17 amino acids long. The DNA of the CDR3 is TGCGCCAGCAGTGAGGACGACCTGGGGGGAAAGCCCGGGGAGCTGTTTTTT. Encoded protein: CASSEDDLGGKPGELFF.

This chain uses TRBV7-3 with TRBJ1-2; D is possibly TRBD1 (5 bases). The CDR3 is 13 residues long. Germline V gene sequence: CDR1 SGHTA, CDR2 FQGTGA. Trimming stripped 2 bases from V and 5 bases from J, with 9 bases between. CDR3 region: CASSLAGGYGYTF. The DNA of the CDR3 is TGTGCCAGCAGCTTAGCCGGGGGGTATGGCTACACCTTC.

J is TRBJ2-3 and V is TRBV30, with 11 bases aligning to TRBD2. CDR1 and CDR2 (germline): GTSNPN, SVGIG (reference sequence). The CDR3 runs 16 residues. V lost 5 bases and J lost 3; bases outside the gene matches: 10. The CDR3 reads CAWQTGTSGWTDTQYF. DNA for the CDR3: TGTGCCTGGCAAACCGGGACTAGCGGTTGGACAGATACGCAGTATTTT.

This rearrangement joins TRBV29-1 to TRBJ2-3, with TRBD1 matching 8 bases. Germline trimming cut 3 bases from V and 5 bases from J; bases unmatched to any gene: 13. The CDR3 length is 16 residues. Germline-derived CDR1 and CDR2 are SQVTM and ANQGSEA. This chain's CDR3 is CSVDPLVQGALDTQYF. For the CDR3, the DNA is TGCAGCGTTGACCCACTGGTTCAGGGGGCTCTAGATACGCAGTATTTT.

V usage is TRBV10-3 and J usage is TRBJ2-7; possibly TRBD1 for D (5 bases). The CDR3 loop spans 15 amino acids. Between the trimmed V and J ends, which lost 3 bases and 6 bases, there was a span of 18 bases. The germline CDR1 and CDR2 sequences are ENHRY and SYGVKD. CDR3 DNA sequence: TGTGCCATCAGTGACCGAGGCAGGGCTAACCTCGAGCAGTACTTC. It is translated as CAISDRGRANLEQYF.

The chain carries TRBV5-1 and TRBJ1-3; the match to TRBD1 covers 7 bases. Germline assignment: CDR1 SGHRS and CDR2 YFSETQ. This CDR3 has 15 residues. V trimming: 4 bases; J trimming: 5 bases; junction bases outside the gene matches: 9. The CDR3 is CASSLDGTERNTIYF. The CDR3 nucleotides read TGCGCCAGCAGCCTCGACGGGACAGAGAGAAACACCATATATTTT.

J is TRBJ1-2 and V is TRBV5-1; TRBD1 is a possible D gene (5 bases). Trimming stripped 4 bases from V and 0 bases from J, with 13 bases between. This CDR3 has 15 amino acids. Per the germline V gene, CDR1 is SGHRS and CDR2 is YFSETQ. CDR3 in DNA: TGCGCCAGCAGCCCGGAGGGACGGACTAACTATGGCTACACCTTC. Its protein product is CASSPEGRTNYGYTF.

The chain has TRBV10-1 and TRBJ2-1, with 8 positions matching TRBD1. Looked up from germline, CDR1 is WNHNN and CDR2 is SYGVQD (reference sequence). After removal of 6 bases from V and 6 bases from J, the junction contained 19 bases not matched to a gene. The CDR3 has 18 amino acids. CDR3 sequence: CASRKCGTRQGIGNEQFF. CDR3 DNA: TGCGCCAGCAGAAAGTGCGGTACGAGACAGGGGATAGGCAATGAGCAGTTCTTC.

V and J are TRBV29-1 and TRBJ1-4; D is possibly TRBD1 (5 bases). This CDR3 is 12 amino acids long. V lost 8 bases and J lost 7, with 14 bases in between. The germline CDR1 and CDR2 sequences are SQVTM and ANQGSEA. CDR3 sequence (DNA): TGCAGCTTTGGTTGGGGGGTTGAAAAACTGTTTTTT. It is translated as CSFGWGVEKLFF. Using reference TRBV29-1 and TRBJ1-4 for the parts outside the CDR3, the full variable domain is SAVISQKPSRDICQRGTSLTIQCQVDSQVTMMFWYRQQPGQSLTLIATANQGSEATYESGFVIDKFPISRPNLTFSTLTVSNMSPEDSSIYLCSFGWGVEKLFFGSGTQLSVL.

This chain uses TRBV5-6 with TRBJ2-4; the match to TRBD1 covers 8 bases. Trimming took 4 bases from V and 0 from J; bases not matched to a gene: 3. This CDR3 is built from 15 residues. Germline V gene sequence: CDR1 SGHDT, CDR2 YYEEEE. CDR3 residues: CASSHDRGAKNIQYF. The DNA of the CDR3 is TGTGCCAGCAGCCATGACAGGGGAGCCAAAAACATTCAGTACTTC.

This sequence joins TRBV18 and TRBJ2-1, with TRBD2 as a possible D gene (7 bases). The CDR3 sequence is 16 residues long. Germline V gives CDR1 KGHSH, CDR2 LQKENI. V was pared by 0 bases and J by 4 bases, with 13 bases between. The CDR3 is CASSPPSGGAYNEQFF. Written as DNA, the CDR3 is TGTGCCAGCTCACCACCGAGTGGGGGGGCGTACAATGAGCAGTTCTTC. The full variable domain, with the rest looked up from reference TRBV18 and TRBJ2-1, is NAGVMQNPRHLVRRRGQEARLRCSPMKGHSHVYWYRQLPEEGLKFMVYLQKENIIDESGMPKERFSAEFPKEGPSILRIQQVVRGDSAAYFCASSPPSGGAYNEQFFGPGTRLTVL.

The chain has TRBV6-1 and TRBJ1-4; the D is unclear. The V and J ends lost 1 base and 7 bases respectively, with 13 bases between them. The CDR3 consists of 15 residues. Germline assignment: CDR1 MNHNS and CDR2 SASEGT. The CDR3 sequence: CASSEVRAGSEKLFF. As DNA, the CDR3 is TGTGCCAGCAGTGAAGTACGCGCGGGGAGTGAAAAACTGTTTTTT.

This clone showed up just once. The gene calls are TRBV11-2 and TRBJ2-1; 12 bases line up with TRBD2. The CDR3 spans 17 residues. Germline-derived CDR1 and CDR2 are SGHAT and FQNNGV. V gave up 4 bases and J gave up 1 base; unmatched junction bases: 5. The CDR3 sequence is CASSWLAGGVSYNEQFF. In nucleotides, the CDR3 is TGTGCCAGCAGCTGGCTAGCGGGGGGGGTTTCCTACAATGAGCAGTTCTTC.

DNA of the CDR3: TGTGCCAGCCGACTAGCGGAGAACACCGGGGAGCTGTTTTTT. It is translated as CASRLAENTGELFF. The rearrangement links TRBV7-8 to TRBJ2-2; 9 bases fit TRBD2. The CDR3 sequence is 14 residues long. V gave up 8 bases and J gave up 1 base; unmatched junction bases: 2. Germline V CDR1 and CDR2: SGHVS, FQNEAQ.

The chain links TRBV4-1 to TRBJ1-1; 7 bases agree with TRBD1. V shed 3 bases, J shed 0 bases, and the junction held 4 bases outside the gene matches. This CDR3 region has 15 residues. CDR1 and CDR2 from the germline V gene are MGHRA and YSYEKL. The CDR3 bases are TGCGCCAGCAGCCAGACGGGACAGATGAACACTGAAGCTTTCTTT. Translating it yields CASSQTGQMNTEAFF.

The J gene is TRBJ1-1, the V gene TRBV7-9; D is possibly TRBD1 (6 bases). CDR1 and CDR2 (germline): SEHNR, FQNEAQ (reference sequence). The CDR3 totals 14 residues. V was pared by 3 bases and J by 1 base, with 9 bases between. CDR3 sequence (DNA): TGTGCCAGCAGCTTGGGACAATCGAACACTGAAGCTTTCTTT. Residues: CASSLGQSNTEAFF.

The chain joins TRBV28 to TRBJ1-5; tentatively, D is TRBD1 (6 bases). CDR3 length: 15 amino acids. Germline lookup yields CDR1 MDHEN and CDR2 SYDVKM. The V end lost 4 bases, the J end lost 7 bases, and 17 bases lay between the germline ends. CDR3 in DNA: TGTGCCAGCAGTTCAATGAGTGGGCAGGGGCAGCCCCAGCATTTT. It yields the protein CASSSMSGQGQPQHF.

This chain uses TRBV7-2 with TRBJ2-5; perhaps TRBD2 as D (6 bases). Trimming shortened V by 6 bases and J by 5 bases, and 19 bases separated the two germline ends. Per the germline V gene, CDR1 is SGHTA and CDR2 is FQGNSA. This CDR3 is built from 15 residues. The CDR3 is CASRNTAGGEETQYF. The CDR3 region has the DNA TGTGCCAGCAGGAATACAGCGGGTGGGGAGGAGACCCAGTACTTC.

J is TRBJ2-3 and V is TRBV6-6; 9 bases align to TRBD2. The CDR3 length is 16 residues. V lost 5 bases, J lost 2 bases, and 8 bases stayed unmatched. Germline-derived CDR1 and CDR2 are MNHNY and SVGAGI (reference sequence). The CDR3 spells CASSRSSGVSTDTQYF. For the CDR3, the DNA is TGTGCCAGCAGTCGATCTAGCGGGGTGTCCACAGATACGCAGTATTTT.

The V gene is TRBV10-2, the J gene TRBJ2-1; 10 bases map to TRBD2. Germline CDR1 reads WSHSY; CDR2 reads SAAADI. V was clipped by 4 bases and J by 7 bases; unmatched bases: 16. This CDR3 has 18 residues. CDR3 in amino acids: CASSGGTSGMERGNEQFF. The CDR3 DNA is TGCGCCAGCAGTGGAGGCACTAGCGGGATGGAACGAGGGAATGAGCAGTTCTTC.

The genes are TRBV5-1 and TRBJ2-2; 8 nucleotides line up with TRBD2. The V gene end was trimmed by 4 bases and the J gene end by 0 bases; junction bases not matched to a gene: 11. The CDR3 runs 18 residues. Per germline, CDR1 SGHRS and CDR2 YFSETQ. CDR3 loop: CASSKIGSGATNTGELFF. CDR3 nucleotide sequence: TGCGCCAGCAGCAAGATTGGTAGCGGGGCCACGAACACCGGGGAGCTGTTTTTT.

The V call is TRBV18, the J call TRBJ1-1; perhaps TRBD1 as D (5 bases). V lost 3 bases and J 5 bases, leaving 16 bases between the germline ends. The CDR3 is 15 amino acids. The germline CDR1 and CDR2 sequences are KGHSH and LQKENI. CDR3 sequence reads: CASSPPGGGETEAFF. In nucleotides, the CDR3 is TGTGCCAGCTCACCTCCGGGGGGAGGGGAGACTGAAGCTTTCTTT.

The rearrangement uses TRBV7-9 and TRBJ1-1; D is unresolved. This CDR3 spans 17 amino acids. V lost 5 bases and J lost 2, with 21 bases in between. Germline lookup yields CDR1 SEHNR and CDR2 FQNEAQ (reference sequence). This chain's CDR3 is CASSPSTVRVLNTEAFF. Here the CDR3 DNA reads TGTGCCAGCAGCCCAAGTACCGTCCGGGTCCTCAACACTGAAGCTTTCTTT. Variable domain in full (rest from reference TRBV7-9 and TRBJ1-1): DTGVSQNPRHKITKRGQNVTFRCDPISEHNRLYWYRQTLGQGPEFLTYFQNEAQLEKSRLLSDRFSAERPKGSFSTLEIQRTEQGDSAMYLCASSPSTVRVLNTEAFFGQGTRLTVV.

As DNA, the CDR3 is TGTGCCAGCAGCTTACAGCGATACCACACCGGGGAGCTGTTTTTT. Translating it yields CASSLQRYHTGELFF. The V and J genes are TRBV11-2 and TRBJ2-2; D is unresolved. Germline CDR1 and CDR2: SGHAT and FQNNGV. V was shortened by 2 bases and J by 3 bases, with 10 bases between the two germline ends. The CDR3 sequence is 15 residues long.

This sequence joins TRBV5-1 and TRBJ1-1, with D tentatively TRBD1 (5 bases). V was shortened by 0 bases and J by 5 bases, with 8 bases between the two germline ends. CDR1 and CDR2 (germline): SGHRS, YFSETQ. This CDR3 comprises 13 residues. CDR3 DNA: TGCGCCAGCAGCTTGGAGGGGCAAACTGAAGCTTTCTTT. Protein: CASSLEGQTEAFF. Looking up the rest from reference TRBV5-1 and TRBJ1-1 gives the full variable domain: KAGVTQTPRYLIKTRGQQVTLSCSPISGHRSVSWYQQTPGQGLQFLFEYFSETQRNKGNFPGRFSGRQFSNSRSEMNVSTLELGDSALYLCASSLEGQTEAFFGQGTRLTVV.

This chain uses TRBV4-2 with TRBJ2-7; 7 bases map to TRBD2. The CDR3 totals 16 residues. The V segment lost 0 bases and the J segment 0 bases; nucleotides outside the gene matches: 5. Germline assignment: CDR1 LGHNA and CDR2 YNFKEQ. CDR3 sequence: CASSQDVWTSSYEQYF. The CDR3 bases are TGTGCCAGCAGCCAAGATGTTTGGACTAGCTCCTACGAGCAGTACTTC.

The DNA for the CDR3 is TGTGCCAGCAGCCAAGACAGGGGAACTGGCTACACCTTC. This gives the protein CASSQDRGTGYTF. The genes are TRBV14 and TRBJ1-2; TRBD1 is a possible D gene (6 bases). Trimming stripped 0 bases from V and 7 bases from J, with 9 bases between. The length of the CDR3 is 13 residues. The V gene's germline CDR1 is SGHDN and CDR2 FVKESK. The complete variable domain, with remaining parts taken from reference TRBV14 and TRBJ1-2, reads EAGVTQFPSHSVIEKGQTVTLRCDPISGHDNLYWYRRVMGKEIKFLLHFVKESKQDESGMPNNRFLAERTGGTYSTLKVQPAELEDSGVYFCASSQDRGTGYTFGSGTRLTVV.

The chain links TRBV18 to TRBJ2-2; 7 bases fit TRBD1. CDR1 and CDR2 from the germline V gene are KGHSH and LQKENI. There are 13 residues in the CDR3. The V and J ends lost 5 bases and 13 bases, in that order; junction bases with no gene match: 10. The CDR3 DNA follows: TGTGCCAGCTCAGACATCACAGGGGAAGCGCTGTTTTTT. Residues: CASSDITGEALFF.